This TCR beta chain originates from a study of T cell responses to AZD1222 COVID-19 vaccine. General observations from the study: Possibly, clonal diversity was underestimated; donors were largely white British and included more females. Spike-specific TCR breadth and depth rose after two AZD1222 doses. Dominant CD4 TCR responses targeted spike regions 160-218 and 743-854. Every sample of the repertoires postdated the peak T cell response.

Trimming left V 4 bases short and J 1 base short, with 17 bases between. This CDR3 spans 17 amino acids. The germline CDR1 and CDR2 sequences are LNHDA and SQIVND (reference sequence). Some clones are missing from TCRdb's copy, which holds only in-frame ones; the method was immunoSEQ multiplex PCR. The sample contains about 100,000 clones, 85% to 90% of which appear only once. With regard to this clone: Its antigen is as yet unknown.

This chain uses TRBV19 with TRBJ1-5, with D perhaps TRBD1 (5 bases). Sequenced material: peripheral blood, taken on day 0 of AZD1222 vaccination. This clonotype originated in an adult in good health. CDR3 sequence reads: CASSRWGRYTSNQPQHF. Written as DNA, the CDR3 is TGTGCCAGTAGTAGGTGGGGACGATATACGAGCAATCAGCCCCAGCATTTT.